This paragraph covers one TCR beta chain sequence. Its specificity is not known. These data originate in a study of CD8 T cells in ankylosing spondylitis. Scientists made TCR beta libraries using quantitative 5'-RACE with molecular barcodes. TCRdb passed the 5' RACE reads through MiXCR, listing each CDR3 protein once. The table lists 250,000 or so distinct CDR3 sequences, roughly a quarter of them singletons. V shed 3 bases and J 4 bases; nucleotides not matched to a gene: 10. There are 15 residues in the CDR3. CDR1 is DFQATT and CDR2 is SNEGSKA in the germline V gene (reference sequence). General study findings and limits: There were earlier reports of some motif variants in reactive arthritis synovial fluid and blood. Significant enrichment of disease-linked clones was reported in matched ankylosing spondylitis synovial fluid. Ankylosing spondylitis blood appeared to be characterized by a TCR beta motif of under ten highly homologous variants.

The sequence was obtained from a male donor with ankylosing spondylitis or in good health (not recorded which). The rearrangement links TRBV20-1 to TRBJ2-3; 7 bases match TRBD2. The sample taken for sequencing was blood, either unsorted or a sorted T cell fraction (not recorded which). CDR3 nucleotide sequence: TGCAGTGCTAGCCTCGCGCGTGGGGGGGCAGATACGCAGTATTTT. It codes for CSASLARGGADTQYF.